The sample holds a few counts of the clone carrying this TCR beta chain. What it binds is unknown. MiXCR was run by TCRdb on the 5' RACE reads, yielding one entry per CDR3 protein. The sample includes 60,000 to 65,000 distinct CDR3 sequences, about a tenth seen only once; the top ten take 1.1%. The data stem from a study of T-cell memory formation after mild COVID-19. Notes on the study in general: Contracting CD4+ clones sat mainly in CM and EM; CD8+ in EMRA. Memory cells collected pre-infection included some clones that later responded, suggesting cross-reactive memory joined.

The germline V and J ends were trimmed by 2 bases and 1 base, with 7 bases remaining between them. This CDR3 region has 13 residues. Germline CDR1 reads DFQATT; CDR2 reads SNEGSKA (reference sequence). The genes are TRBV20-1 and TRBJ2-3, with D possibly being TRBD1 or TRBD2 (5 bases each). The clonotype comes from a man aged 18 to 29 who had mild COVID-19 (a few samples of this study predate the infection). Cell type and time point are not known. Sequenced: PBMCs or a T cell subset sorted from them (not recorded which). This CDR3 is CSARLGGTDTQYF. The DNA of the CDR3 is TGCAGTGCTAGATTGGGGGGCACAGATACGCAGTATTTT.